The 16 T cell receptor beta chains given below trace back to one sample, sequenced in a study of PD-L1 blockade in urothelial cancer. Libraries were prepared by immunoSEQ multiplex PCR; TCRdb keeps only in-frame clonotypes and omits some of them. The table shows 40,000 or so clones, with more than 75% occurring only once. The material was PBMCs, obtained around atezolizumab (anti-PD-L1) treatment. The receptors shown here come from a man between 65 and 85 years old with urothelial cancer.

The chain has TRBV28 and TRBJ2-5, with 9 bases that match TRBD2. This CDR3 is 15 amino acids long. Germline CDR1 is MDHEN and CDR2 is SYDVKM. V gave up 11 bases and J gave up 4 bases; unmatched junction bases: 14. Written as DNA, the CDR3 is TGTGCCGTCTTGAGGTTACCGACTAGCGGAGAGACCCAGTACTTC. This sequence encodes CAVLRLPTSGETQYF.

V is TRBV28 and J is TRBJ2-4, with 13 bases aligning to TRBD2. The CDR3 contains 16 residues. Germline CDR1 MDHEN, CDR2 SYDVKM. Trimming cost V 5 bases and J 4 bases; bases outside gene matches: 5. CDR3 region: CASSRGLAGPKNIQYF. The CDR3 DNA is TGTGCCAGCAGTAGGGGACTAGCGGGACCAAAAAACATTCAGTACTTC.

This clone was observed a single time. This chain joins TRBV19 and TRBJ2-7, with 8 bases fitting TRBD1. Germline V gene lookup returns CDR1 LNHDA and CDR2 SQIVND (reference sequence). The CDR3 contains 13 residues. Unmatched junction bases numbered 3, after V lost 3 bases and J lost 5 bases. The DNA of the CDR3 is TGTGCCAGTAGTATCGACAGGGGACACGAGCAGTACTTC. This gives the protein CASSIDRGHEQYF.

This chain links TRBV4-3 with TRBJ1-2; no definite D call. The CDR3 runs 15 residues. Germline assignment: CDR1 LGHNA and CDR2 YSLEER. Trimming pared 0 bases from V and 6 bases from J, leaving 14 bases between. The CDR3 sequence is CASSQDPFDLDGYTF. The CDR3 coding sequence is TGCGCCAGCAGCCAAGACCCATTTGACTTGGATGGCTACACCTTC.

This clone was observed a handful of times. The chain combines TRBV5-6 with TRBJ2-3, with D possibly being TRBD1 (7 bases). Trimming pared 4 bases from V and 1 base from J, leaving 10 bases between. This CDR3 region has 14 residues. Germline V gene data show CDR1 as SGHDT and CDR2 as YYEEEE. CDR3 region: CASSAGTGTDTQYF. The CDR3 DNA follows: TGTGCCAGCAGCGCGGGGACAGGCACAGATACGCAGTATTTT.

The chain recombines TRBV4-2 with TRBJ1-2; no reliable D call. The CDR3 loop spans 14 amino acids. V was shortened by 0 bases and J by 8 bases, with 13 bases between the two germline ends. Germline-derived CDR1 and CDR2 are LGHNA and YNFKEQ. The CDR3 region has the DNA TGTGCCAGCAGCCAAGATCGGGGAGCGAGCGGCTACACCTTC. Residues: CASSQDRGASGYTF.

CDR3 sequence reads: CASRGRGNEQFF. CDR3 sequence (DNA): TGTGCCAGCAGGGGGAGGGGCAATGAGCAGTTCTTC. This chain joins TRBV7-8 and TRBJ2-1, with TRBD2 matching over 7 bases. The CDR3 consists of 12 residues. Per the germline V gene, CDR1 is SGHVS and CDR2 is FQNEAQ. The junction had 2 bases not matched to a gene; V was cut back by 6 bases and J by 6 bases.

The DNA of the CDR3 is TGTGCCAGCAGCCTGGGGGTACAGGGAGACGAGCAGTACTTC. Protein: CASSLGVQGDEQYF. The chain employs TRBV5-5 and TRBJ2-7; D might be TRBD1 (6 bases). CDR3 size: 14 residues. Germline V lookup: CDR1 SGHKS, CDR2 YYEKEE (reference sequence). The V end lost 4 bases, the J end lost 5 bases, and 16 bases lay between the germline ends.

The V call is TRBV25-1, the J call TRBJ2-2; no reliable D call. Germline loops: CDR1 MGHDK, CDR2 SYGVNS. V was pared by 3 bases and J by 0 bases, with 8 bases between. The CDR3 runs to 15 residues. The CDR3 loop is CASSEYHTNTGELFF. For the CDR3, the DNA is TGTGCCAGCAGTGAGTACCACACGAACACCGGGGAGCTGTTTTTT.

This chain connects TRBV6-1 to TRBJ2-5; 9 bases are a match to TRBD2. There are 15 residues in the CDR3. Trimming at V came to 8 bases and at J to 5 bases, leaving 12 bases not matched to a gene. In germline, CDR1 is MNHNS, CDR2 SASEGT. Here the CDR3 reads CASEGQAAGGETQYF. In nucleotides, the CDR3 is TGTGCCAGCGAGGGTCAGGCGGCGGGAGGGGAGACCCAGTACTTC.

The V call is TRBV6-5, the J call TRBJ2-5; 12 bases are shared with TRBD2. The germline V gene has CDR1 MNHEY and CDR2 SVGAGI. Unmatched junction bases numbered 6, after V lost 4 bases and J lost 6 bases. This CDR3 is 15 amino acids long. As DNA, the CDR3 is TGTGCCAGCAGTTTCCTACTAGCGGGAGGTCAGACCCAGTACTTC. It codes for CASSFLLAGGQTQYF.

This clone was seen only once. This rearrangement joins TRBV19 to TRBJ1-5; the D gene is possibly TRBD1 (5 bases). V lost 6 bases to trimming and J lost 3 bases, with 9 bases between them. The CDR3 length is 13 residues. Germline CDR1 is LNHDA and CDR2 is SQIVND (reference sequence). The CDR3 nucleotides are TGTGCCAGTAGCGACAGTTACAATCAGCCCCAGCATTTT. Its protein product is CASSDSYNQPQHF.

The chain couples TRBV13 to TRBJ2-1; D is unclear. With 5 bases removed from V and 2 bases from J, the gap between germline ends came to 13 bases. CDR3 length: 15 residues. Germline V gene sequence: CDR1 PRHDT, CDR2 FYEKMQ (reference sequence). The CDR3 is CASSPSGNPYNEQFF. In DNA form, the CDR3 reads TGTGCCAGCAGCCCCTCGGGTAACCCCTACAATGAGCAGTTCTTC.

The chain carries TRBV18 and TRBJ1-4; no clear D. With 3 bases removed from V and 2 bases from J, the gap between germline ends came to 13 bases. CDR3 size: 16 residues. CDR1 KGHSH and CDR2 LQKENI come from the germline V gene. The CDR3 loop is CASSPGVEVTNEKLFF. The DNA of the CDR3 is TGTGCCAGCTCACCCGGGGTAGAGGTGACTAATGAAAAACTGTTTTTT. Full variable domain (remainder filled in from reference TRBV18 and TRBJ1-4): NAGVMQNPRHLVRRRGQEARLRCSPMKGHSHVYWYRQLPEEGLKFMVYLQKENIIDESGMPKERFSAEFPKEGPSILRIQQVVRGDSAAYFCASSPGVEVTNEKLFFGSGTQLSVL.

The chain combines TRBV5-1 with TRBJ2-5; TRBD1 agrees at 7 bases. Germline V lookup: CDR1 SGHRS, CDR2 YFSETQ. The CDR3 consists of 14 residues. The J segment lost 2 bases and the V segment lost 1 base, leaving 2 bases of the junction unmatched. The CDR3: CASSLWGQQETQYF. In DNA, the CDR3 is TGCGCCAGCAGCTTGTGGGGACAGCAAGAGACCCAGTACTTC. Combining the CDR3 with reference TRBV5-1 and TRBJ2-5 gives the whole variable domain KAGVTQTPRYLIKTRGQQVTLSCSPISGHRSVSWYQQTPGQGLQFLFEYFSETQRNKGNFPGRFSGRQFSNSRSEMNVSTLELGDSALYLCASSLWGQQETQYFGPGTRLLVL.

The chain joins TRBV11-2 to TRBJ1-1; TRBD1 matches 7 bases. Germline values: CDR1 SGHAT, CDR2 FQNNGV. The J segment lost 4 bases and the V segment lost 5 bases, leaving 4 bases of the junction unmatched. The CDR3 consists of 13 residues. CDR3 in amino acids: CASSHSGGTEAFF. In DNA, the CDR3 is TGTGCCAGCAGCCACTCAGGGGGCACTGAAGCTTTCTTT.